These 22 T cell receptor beta chains share one sample of origin, sequenced in a study of TIL therapy for anti-PD-1-resistant metastatic lung cancer. The sample's time point: pre-treatment sample, taken before nivolumab and TIL therapy. Tumor tissue came from excised metastases, mostly pleural nodules or supraclavicular lymph nodes. The libraries were made with immunoSEQ v3. Sequencing was performed with immunoSEQ multiplex PCR; in TCRdb, only in-frame clones are kept and a portion is missing. The sample has approximately 27,000 clones, 72% seen once. Sequenced material: tumor tissue, taken at baseline. All receptors come from a person between 30 and 80 years old with non-small cell lung cancer.

This clone was observed a few times. The chain links TRBV6-1 to TRBJ1-2; no clear D. The ends were cut back, 2 bases at V and 4 bases at J, with 14 bases in the middle. The CDR3 is 15 residues long. Germline assignment: CDR1 MNHNS and CDR2 SASEGT. The CDR3 region has the DNA TGTGCCAGCAGTGAAAGTTCAGCCGCGTTCTATGGCTACACCTTC. Protein product: CASSESSAAFYGYTF.

The rearrangement joins TRBV29-1 to TRBJ2-5; a weak D match, TRBD1 (6 bases). The DNA matches TRBJ2-7 better at its end, which makes the J call doubtful. This CDR3 is 13 amino acids long. Looked up from germline, CDR1 is SQVTM and CDR2 is ANQGSEA. CDR3 sequence reads: CSAAGTFTYEQYF. Written as DNA, the CDR3 is TGCAGCGCTGCCGGGACATTCACCTACGAGCAGTACTTC.

The chain is built from TRBV4-3 and TRBJ2-5, with unresolved D. This CDR3 spans 16 amino acids. Trimming pared 4 bases from V and 3 bases from J, leaving 18 bases between. CDR1 and CDR2 from the germline V gene are LGHNA and YSLEER. CDR3 region: CASSRQIGTGEETQYF. The CDR3 region has the DNA TGCGCCAGCAGCCGCCAGATAGGTACTGGGGAAGAGACCCAGTACTTC.

V is TRBV5-6 and J is TRBJ2-3, with D uncertain. This CDR3 spans 15 amino acids. CDR1 SGHDT and CDR2 YYEEEE come from the germline V gene. Trimming removed 2 bases at V and 2 bases at J, with 12 bases between. The CDR3 reads CASSLGQVPTDTQYF. The DNA of the CDR3 is TGTGCCAGCAGCTTAGGCCAGGTACCCACAGATACGCAGTATTTT.

The V call is TRBV18, the J call TRBJ1-1, with TRBD1 as a possible D gene (5 bases). V lost 0 bases and J 2 bases, leaving 10 bases between the germline ends. The CDR3 loop spans 15 amino acids. Germline V gene sequence: CDR1 KGHSH, CDR2 LQKENI. The CDR3 sequence is CASSPPPTVNTEAFF. The CDR3 coding sequence is TGTGCCAGCTCACCACCTCCGACAGTCAACACTGAAGCTTTCTTT.

This clone was counted only a few times. This sequence joins TRBV9 and TRBJ1-3, with D hard to call. This CDR3 spans 16 amino acids. Trimming left V 4 bases short and J 0 bases short, with 14 bases between. Germline values: CDR1 SGDLS, CDR2 YYNGEE. This CDR3 reads CASSMRAGNSGNTIYF. For the CDR3, the DNA is TGTGCCAGCAGCATGAGGGCGGGAAACTCTGGAAACACCATATATTTT.

By sample fraction, this clone is medium-sized. V and J are TRBV12-5 and TRBJ2-1, with 10 positions matching TRBD2. Trimming cost V 7 bases and J 3 bases; bases outside gene matches: 6. The CDR3 runs to 15 residues. Germline V gene lookup returns CDR1 LGHNT and CDR2 FRNRAP. CDR3: CASDPAGGHYNEQFF. The CDR3 nucleotides are TGTGCTAGTGACCCAGCGGGGGGGCACTACAATGAGCAGTTCTTC.

This clone has more than one count but fewer than ten. The CDR3 region is CASSQDPRNEAFF. The CDR3 DNA sequence: TGTGCCAGCAGCCAGGACCCCCGAAATGAAGCTTTCTTT. This chain uses TRBV7-6 with TRBJ1-1; no clear D gene. This CDR3 region has 13 residues. The V gene lost 5 bases and the J gene lost 7 bases, with 14 bases spanning the gap. Germline V gives CDR1 SGHVS, CDR2 FNYEAQ.

This clone turned up a few times. The rearrangement links TRBV10-3 to TRBJ2-1, with 11 bases fitting TRBD2. Germline V CDR1 and CDR2: ENHRY, SYGVKD. The ends lost 0 bases at V and 4 bases at J; junction bases unmatched: 2. This CDR3 spans 16 amino acids. This CDR3 reads CAISESTSGMYNEQFF. The CDR3 coding sequence is TGTGCCATCAGTGAGTCGACTAGCGGGATGTACAATGAGCAGTTCTTC.

In DNA, the CDR3 is TGTGCCAGCGCTTCCGTCGGGTCGGGGACTAATGAAAAACTGTTTTTT. This gives the protein CASASVGSGTNEKLFF. This chain links TRBV7-6 with TRBJ1-4; D unresolved. The CDR3 runs 16 residues. V was clipped by 8 bases and J by 2 bases, with 18 bases between them. From germline, CDR1 is SGHVS and CDR2 FNYEAQ. The full variable domain, rest sourced from reference TRBV7-6 and TRBJ1-4, is GAGVSQSPRYKVTKRGQDVALRCDPISGHVSLYWYRQALGQGPEFLTYFNYEAQQDKSGLPNDRFSAERPEGSISTLTIQRTEQRDSAMYRCASASVGSGTNEKLFFGSGTQLSVL.

The chain employs TRBV5-1 and TRBJ2-2; perhaps TRBD1 as D (6 bases). Germline loops: CDR1 SGHRS, CDR2 YFSETQ. The CDR3 sequence is 14 residues long. V shed 3 bases and J shed 7 bases, with 13 bases lying between them. The CDR3 reads CASSSRGSDGELFF. In DNA form, the CDR3 reads TGCGCCAGCAGCTCCAGGGGTTCTGACGGGGAGCTGTTTTTT.

The V and J genes are TRBV7-9 and TRBJ1-5; TRBD1 matches 10 bases. The trim removed 5 bases at V and 7 bases at J, leaving 5 bases unmatched. Germline V gives CDR1 SEHNR, CDR2 FQNEAQ (reference sequence). The CDR3 has 14 residues. CDR3 nucleotides: TGTGCCAGCAGCCAGACAGGGGGCGGACAGCCCCAGCATTTT. This translates into CASSQTGGGQPQHF.

The chain couples TRBV9 to TRBJ1-5, with unresolved D. Germline CDR1 is SGDLS and CDR2 is YYNGEE. V dropped 0 bases and J dropped 2 bases, with 6 bases sitting between them. CDR3 length: 14 residues. For the CDR3, the DNA is TGTGCCAGCAGCGTAGAAGCAGGCAATCAGCCCCAGCATTTT. Translation gives CASSVEAGNQPQHF.

The gene calls are TRBV4-1 and TRBJ2-5; 10 positions agree with TRBD2. The germline gives CDR1 MGHRA, CDR2 YSYEKL. The CDR3 length is 17 residues. V was clipped by 3 bases and J by 2 bases; unmatched bases: 9. DNA of the CDR3: TGCGCCAGCAGCCACTCCTCTAGCGGGGGCGTTCAAGAGACCCAGTACTTC. This gives the protein CASSHSSSGGVQETQYF.

This clone appeared once. The J gene is TRBJ2-6, the V gene TRBV14; D might be TRBD2 (6 bases). The CDR3 contains 18 residues. Germline loops: CDR1 SGHDN, CDR2 FVKESK. V lost 6 bases and J lost 0, with 18 bases in between. CDR3 protein: CASRTSGTEASGANVLTF. The DNA of the CDR3 is TGTGCCAGCAGAACCTCCGGGACTGAAGCCTCTGGGGCCAACGTCCTGACTTTC.

The rearrangement joins TRBV19 to TRBJ2-3; maybe TRBD2 (6 bases). Germline V CDR1 and CDR2: LNHDA, SQIVND (reference sequence). V lost 5 bases to trimming and J lost 6 bases, with 21 bases between them. The CDR3 sequence is 16 residues long. CDR3 sequence reads: CASSGDSKFPKDTQYF. The CDR3 DNA sequence: TGTGCCAGTAGTGGGGACTCAAAATTCCCCAAGGATACGCAGTATTTT.

This clone was counted between two and nine times. J is TRBJ1-5 and V is TRBV7-9; possible D gene TRBD1, 6 bases. This CDR3 has 14 amino acids. Trimming left V 1 base short and J 5 bases short, with 9 bases between. The germline V gene encodes CDR1 SEHNR and CDR2 FQNEAQ (reference sequence). The CDR3 DNA reads as TGTGCCAGCAGCTTAGGGGGGCTTCATCAGCCCCAGCATTTT. Protein sequence: CASSLGGLHQPQHF.

This rearrangement joins TRBV6-5 to TRBJ1-2, with TRBD1 matching over 8 bases. J lost 4 bases, V lost 10 bases, and 14 bases had no gene match. The length of the CDR3 is 15 residues. Germline V CDR1 and CDR2: MNHEY, SVGAGI. This CDR3 is CATLKSAGGAYGYTF. As DNA, the CDR3 is TGTGCCACCCTAAAGTCGGCAGGGGGCGCCTATGGCTACACCTTC.

This rearrangement joins TRBV19 to TRBJ1-5, with D unresolved. The CDR3 runs to 14 residues. Germline-derived CDR1 and CDR2 are LNHDA and SQIVND (reference sequence). V was clipped by 3 bases and J by 5 bases, with 11 bases between them. The CDR3 loop is CASSILGFDQPQHF. CDR3 in DNA: TGTGCCAGTAGTATCCTGGGGTTCGATCAGCCCCAGCATTTT. The variable domain in full, with the rest retrieved from reference TRBV19 and TRBJ1-5, is DGGITQSPKYLFRKEGQNVTLSCEQNLNHDAMYWYRQDPGQGLRLIYYSQIVNDFQKGDIAEGYSVSREKKESFPLTVTSAQKNPTAFYLCASSILGFDQPQHFGDGTRLSIL.

The chain carries TRBV25-1 and TRBJ1-5; perhaps TRBD1 as D (6 bases). The germline V and J ends were trimmed by 0 bases and 2 bases, with 17 bases remaining between them. Looked up from germline, CDR1 is MGHDK and CDR2 is SYGVNS. This CDR3 is built from 18 residues. DNA of the CDR3: TGTGCCAGCAGTGAATACCCAACCCCGGACAGAGGCAATCAGCCCCAGCATTTT. Translating gives CASSEYPTPDRGNQPQHF.

The gene calls are TRBV2 and TRBJ2-2; a weak D match, TRBD2 (6 bases). The CDR3 is 14 residues long. V gave up 7 bases and J gave up 6 bases, with 15 bases separating them. Germline CDR1 SNHLY, CDR2 FYNNEI. The CDR3 region has the DNA TGTGCCAGCAAGGAGGGGCAAAGGGCCGGGGAGCTGTTTTTT. It encodes CASKEGQRAGELFF. The whole variable domain, remainder taken from reference TRBV2 and TRBJ2-2, is EPEVTQTPSHQVTQMGQEVILRCVPISNHLYFYWYRQILGQKVEFLVSFYNNEISEKSEIFDDQFSVERPDGSNFTLKIRSTKLEDSAMYFCASKEGQRAGELFFGEGSRLTVL.

The V call is TRBV6-4, the J call TRBJ2-1; TRBD2 matches at 7 bases. This CDR3 contains 15 residues. Germline trimming cut 3 bases from V and 8 bases from J; bases unmatched to any gene: 10. Germline V gene data show CDR1 as MRHNA and CDR2 as SNTAGT. CDR3 protein: CASSEGEGSMDEQFF. CDR3 coding DNA: TGTGCCAGCAGTGAAGGGGAGGGCTCGATGGATGAGCAGTTCTTC.